This T cell receptor (beta chain) was sequenced in a study of patients and donors after allogeneic stem cell transplantation. Using its own MiXCR run on the RT-PCR reads, TCRdb lists one record per CDR3 protein. Here the sample spans more than 850,000 distinct CDR3 sequences, more than 15% being singletons. The sample was blood, either unsorted or a sorted T cell fraction (not recorded which). This clonotype originated in a human donor who was either an allogeneic HSCT recipient or a stem cell or donor lymphocyte infusion donor (not recorded which). It is not recorded whose cells these are; they may come from a transplant donor.

CDR3 sequence reads: CASSYGQYGYTF. The CDR3 DNA reads as TGTGCCAGCAGCTATGGACAGTATGGCTACACCTTC. The gene calls are TRBV5-8 and TRBJ1-2; tentative D call: TRBD1 (6 bases). The germline V gene has CDR1 SGHTS and CDR2 YDEGEE. Trimming took off 3 bases at V and 5 bases at J, with 8 bases between the two ends. CDR3 size: 12 residues.